This T cell receptor (beta chain) was recovered during a study of blood T cell repertoires in COVID-19. On the study more broadly: The analysed material was cDNA or gDNA that came from T cells, B-cell-depleted T cells, or PBMCs.

The assay was immunoSEQ multiplex PCR, and TCRdb's table has in-frame clones only and misses some. The sample lists roughly 170,000 clones; approximately 77% were seen once. Germline CDR1 reads SGHDT; CDR2 reads YYEEEE. The CDR3 is 15 amino acids. J gave up 4 bases and V 1 base, and 2 bases lay outside the gene matches. Sequenced: PBMCs or T cells enriched from blood (not recorded which). This sequence joins TRBV5-6 and TRBJ2-7, with 13 bases identical to TRBD2. This sequence originates from a man between 60 and 70 years old who had recovered from COVID-19. CDR3 sequence: CASSLRLAGGYEQYF. In DNA, the CDR3 is TGTGCCAGCAGCTTGCGACTAGCGGGAGGTTACGAGCAGTACTTC.